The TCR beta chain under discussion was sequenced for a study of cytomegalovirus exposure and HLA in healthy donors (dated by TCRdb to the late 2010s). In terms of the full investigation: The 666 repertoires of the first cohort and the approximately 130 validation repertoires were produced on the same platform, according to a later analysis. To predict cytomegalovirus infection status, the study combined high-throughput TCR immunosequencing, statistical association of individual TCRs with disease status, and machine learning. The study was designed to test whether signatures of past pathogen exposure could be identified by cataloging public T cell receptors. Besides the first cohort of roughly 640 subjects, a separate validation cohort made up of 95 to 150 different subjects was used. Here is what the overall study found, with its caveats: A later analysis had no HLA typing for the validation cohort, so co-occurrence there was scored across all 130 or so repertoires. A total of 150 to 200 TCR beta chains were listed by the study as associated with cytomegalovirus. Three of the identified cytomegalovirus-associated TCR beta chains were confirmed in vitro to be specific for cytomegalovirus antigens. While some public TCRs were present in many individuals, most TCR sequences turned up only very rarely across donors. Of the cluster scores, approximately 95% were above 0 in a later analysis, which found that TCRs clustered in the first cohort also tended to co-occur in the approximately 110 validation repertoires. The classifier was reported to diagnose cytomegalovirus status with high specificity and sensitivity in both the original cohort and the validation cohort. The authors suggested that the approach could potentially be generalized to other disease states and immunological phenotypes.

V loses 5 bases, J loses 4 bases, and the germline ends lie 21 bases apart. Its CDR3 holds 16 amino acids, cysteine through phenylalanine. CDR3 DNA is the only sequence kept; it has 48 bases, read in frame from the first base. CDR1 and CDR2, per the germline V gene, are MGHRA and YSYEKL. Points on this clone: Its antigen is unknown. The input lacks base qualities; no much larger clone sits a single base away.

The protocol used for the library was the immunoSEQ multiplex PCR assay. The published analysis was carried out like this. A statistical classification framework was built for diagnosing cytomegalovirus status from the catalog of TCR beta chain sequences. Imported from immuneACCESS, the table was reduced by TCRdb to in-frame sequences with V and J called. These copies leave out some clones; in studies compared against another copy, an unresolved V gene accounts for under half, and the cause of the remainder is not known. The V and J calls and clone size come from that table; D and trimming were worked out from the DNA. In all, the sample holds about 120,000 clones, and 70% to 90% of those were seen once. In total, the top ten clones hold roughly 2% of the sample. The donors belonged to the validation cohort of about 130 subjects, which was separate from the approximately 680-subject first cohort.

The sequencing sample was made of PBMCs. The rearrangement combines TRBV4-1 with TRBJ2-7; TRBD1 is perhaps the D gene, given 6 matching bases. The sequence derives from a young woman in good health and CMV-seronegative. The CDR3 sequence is CASSTGHTESLYEQYF. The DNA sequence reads TGCGCCAGCAGCACGGGACATACCGAGTCCCTGTACGAGCAGTACTTC.